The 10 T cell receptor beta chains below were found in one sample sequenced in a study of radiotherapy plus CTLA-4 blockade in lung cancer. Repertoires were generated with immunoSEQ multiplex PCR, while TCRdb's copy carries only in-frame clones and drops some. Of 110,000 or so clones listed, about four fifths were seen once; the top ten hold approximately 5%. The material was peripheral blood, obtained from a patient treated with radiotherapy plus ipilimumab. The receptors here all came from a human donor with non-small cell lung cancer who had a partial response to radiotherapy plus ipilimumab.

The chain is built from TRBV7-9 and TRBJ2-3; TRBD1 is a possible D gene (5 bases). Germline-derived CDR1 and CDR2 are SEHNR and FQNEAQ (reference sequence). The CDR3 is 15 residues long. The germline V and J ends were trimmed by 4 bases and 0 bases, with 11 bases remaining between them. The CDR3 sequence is CASSSQGLSTDTQYF. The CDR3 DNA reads TGTGCCAGCAGCTCGCAGGGTCTTAGCACAGATACGCAGTATTTT.

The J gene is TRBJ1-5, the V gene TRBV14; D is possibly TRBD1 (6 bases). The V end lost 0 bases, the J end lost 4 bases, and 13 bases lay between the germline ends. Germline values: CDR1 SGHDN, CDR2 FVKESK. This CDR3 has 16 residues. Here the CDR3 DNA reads TGTGCCAGCAGCCAAGATACAGGGATAGGGAATCAGCCCCAGCATTTT. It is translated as CASSQDTGIGNQPQHF.

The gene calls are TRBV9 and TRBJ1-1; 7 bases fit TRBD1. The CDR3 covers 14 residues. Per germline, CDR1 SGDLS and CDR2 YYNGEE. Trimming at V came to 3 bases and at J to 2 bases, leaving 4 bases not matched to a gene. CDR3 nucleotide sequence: TGTGCCAGCAGCGCGGGACAGAGAAACACTGAAGCTTTCTTT. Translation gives CASSAGQRNTEAFF.

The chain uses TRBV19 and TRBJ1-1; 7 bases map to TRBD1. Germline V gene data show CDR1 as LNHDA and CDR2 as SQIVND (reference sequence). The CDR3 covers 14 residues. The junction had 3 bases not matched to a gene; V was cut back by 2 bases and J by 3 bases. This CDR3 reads CASSIQGEDTEAFF. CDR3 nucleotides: TGTGCCAGTAGTATACAGGGGGAGGACACTGAAGCTTTCTTT.

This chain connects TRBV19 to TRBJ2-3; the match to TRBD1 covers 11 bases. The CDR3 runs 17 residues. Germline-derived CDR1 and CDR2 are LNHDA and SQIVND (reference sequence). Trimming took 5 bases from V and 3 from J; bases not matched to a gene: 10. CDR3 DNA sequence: TGTGCCAGTAGTGACCCCCGGACAGGGGGCTGGACAGATACGCAGTATTTT. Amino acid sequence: CASSDPRTGGWTDTQYF.

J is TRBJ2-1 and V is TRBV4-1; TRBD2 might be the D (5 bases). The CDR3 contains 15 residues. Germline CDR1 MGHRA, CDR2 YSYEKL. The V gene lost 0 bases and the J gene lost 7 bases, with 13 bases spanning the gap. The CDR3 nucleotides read TGCGCCAGCAGCCAAGATAGGGCTAGCCAAAATGAGCAGTTCTTC. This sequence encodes CASSQDRASQNEQFF.

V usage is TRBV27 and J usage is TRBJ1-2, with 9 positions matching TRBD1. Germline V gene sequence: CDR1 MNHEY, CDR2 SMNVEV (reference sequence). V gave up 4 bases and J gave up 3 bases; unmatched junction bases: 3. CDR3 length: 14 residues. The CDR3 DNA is TGTGCCAGCAGTTACAGGGGGCAAGACTATGGCTACACCTTC. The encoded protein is CASSYRGQDYGYTF.

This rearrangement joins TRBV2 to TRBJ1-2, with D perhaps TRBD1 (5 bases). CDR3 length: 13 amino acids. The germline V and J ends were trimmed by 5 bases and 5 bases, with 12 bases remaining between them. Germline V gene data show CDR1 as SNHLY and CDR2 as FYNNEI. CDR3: CASSRQFIYGYTF. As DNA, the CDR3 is TGTGCCAGCAGTCGACAGTTTATATATGGCTACACCTTC.

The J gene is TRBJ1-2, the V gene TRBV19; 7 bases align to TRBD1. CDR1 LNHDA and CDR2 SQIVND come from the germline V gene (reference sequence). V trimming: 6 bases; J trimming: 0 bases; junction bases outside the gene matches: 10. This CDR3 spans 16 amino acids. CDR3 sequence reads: CASRMPTGAANYGYTF. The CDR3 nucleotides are TGTGCCAGTAGGATGCCCACAGGGGCAGCTAACTATGGCTACACCTTC. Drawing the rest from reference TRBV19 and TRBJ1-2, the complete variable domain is DGGITQSPKYLFRKEGQNVTLSCEQNLNHDAMYWYRQDPGQGLRLIYYSQIVNDFQKGDIAEGYSVSREKKESFPLTVTSAQKNPTAFYLCASRMPTGAANYGYTFGSGTRLTVV.

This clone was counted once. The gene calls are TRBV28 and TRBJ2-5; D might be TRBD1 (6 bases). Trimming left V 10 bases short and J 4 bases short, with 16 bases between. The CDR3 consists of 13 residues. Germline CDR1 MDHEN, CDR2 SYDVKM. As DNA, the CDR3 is TGTGCCATCGGGTGGGGGCTCGGAGAGACCCAGTACTTC. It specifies CAIGWGLGETQYF.